These T cell receptor beta chains were read from a single sample in a study of blood T cell repertoires in COVID-19. TCRdb's table, derived via immunoSEQ multiplex PCR, lists solely in-frame clones and lacks some. Of 150,000 to 200,000 clones listed, around four fifths are singletons. The sequenced sample consisted of peripheral blood. The origin of the receptors is a woman older than 75 with acute or convalescent COVID-19. The CDR3 runs from the conserved cysteine through the conserved F or W. A D gene is named only where the DNA matches it firmly. Clone size is given for some rows only: seen once, a few or many times, or a class if the clone is expanded.

>TRBJ1-2|TRBV28|.|.
TGTGCCAGCAGTTTATCCCAAAACTATGGCTACACCTTC
CASSLSQNYGYTF
>TRBJ2-7|TRBV7-2|TRBD2|.
TGTGCCAGCAGGCACCCGACTAGCGGCGAGCAGTACTTC
CASRHPTSGEQYF
>TRBJ1-2|TRBV6-5|TRBD1|few
TGTGCCAGCAGGCCGACAGGGGATAACTATGGCTACACCTTC
CASRPTGDNYGYTF
>TRBJ1-2|TRBV5-1|.|few
TGCGCCAGCAGCTCCCTACAGGGCTTATTAGGTGGCTACACCTTC
CASSSLQGLLGGYTF
>TRBJ2-2|TRBV5-4|TRBD1|.
TGTGCCAGCAGCTTCCCGGGACAGGGGGTCGGGGAGCTGTTTTTT
CASSFPGQGVGELFF
>TRBJ2-2|TRBV6-5|TRBD1|.
TGTGCCAGCAGTTGGGACAGGAGCACCGGGGAGCTGTTTTTT
CASSWDRSTGELFF
>TRBJ1-2|TRBV19|.|.
TGTGCCAGTAGTATTACCCGGGGGAGCTATGGCTACACCTTC
CASSITRGSYGYTF
>TRBJ2-5|TRBV19|TRBD2|.
TGTGCCAGTAGTACGTCTAGCGGCGGGTCGACCCAGTACTTC
CASSTSSGGSTQYF
>TRBJ1-5|TRBV3-1/TRBV3-2|.|.
TGTGCCAGCAGCGAGCATGTGGGAGGTCAGCCCCAGCATTTT
CASSEHVGGQPQHF
>TRBJ2-1|TRBV7-3|TRBD2|.
TGTGCCAGCAGCTTAGCGGGGGGTTCAAGCTCCTACAATGAGCAGTTCTTC
CASSLAGGSSSYNEQFF
>TRBJ2-2|TRBV19|.|.
TGTGCCAGTAGACCCGGGAACACCGGGGAGCTGTTTTTT
CASRPGNTGELFF
>TRBJ2-7|TRBV7-8|TRBD2|.
TGTGCCAGCAGCTTAGTGTTTAGGTTTCGCGGGGGGAACTCCTACGAGCAGTACTTC
CASSLVFRFRGGNSYEQYF
>TRBJ2-5|TRBV19|TRBD1|.
TGTGCCAGTAGTATTCCAGGGGGCTTTCAAGAGACCCAGTACTTC
CASSIPGGFQETQYF
>TRBJ2-1|TRBV11-2|TRBD2|.
TGTGCCAGCAGCCATATAGCGGGAGGGGGCTCCTACAATGAGCAGTTCTTC
CASSHIAGGGSYNEQFF
>TRBJ2-7|TRBV2|TRBD1|.
TGTGCCAGCGGGACAGGGGTCGGGGAGCAGTACTTC
CASGTGVGEQYF
>TRBJ1-2|TRBV7-9|.|.
TGTGCCAGCAGCTTATCCGTGACGGGCGGGTATGGCTACACCTTC
CASSLSVTGGYGYTF
>TRBJ1-2|TRBV10-3|.|few
TGTGCCATCAAAAGGGACACCGACTTCTATGGCTACACCTTC
CAIKRDTDFYGYTF
>TRBJ2-4|TRBV6-2/TRBV6-3|.|.
TGTGCCAGCAGTCGCCATGGACAGCCGAGGGGTGAGGCCAAAAACATTCAGTACTTC
CASSRHGQPRGEAKNIQYF
>TRBJ1-5|TRBV10-3|TRBD1|.
TGTGCCATCAGTGATCAAGTTGCAGGGGGGAACAATCAGCCCCAGCATTTT
CAISDQVAGGNNQPQHF
>TRBJ2-5|TRBV4-2|.|.
TGTGCCAGCAGAAGGGACTCAGGCATTCTGGAGACCCAGTACTTC
CASRRDSGILETQYF
>TRBJ1-5|TRBV6-2/TRBV6-3|TRBD1|once
TGTGCCAGCAGTTACACGCAGGACAGGGGGGGCAATCAGCCCCAGCATTTT
CASSYTQDRGGNQPQHF
>TRBJ2-5|TRBV7-6|.|.
TGTGCCAGCAGCTGGGAGGGGGGCCGGGAAGAGACCCAGTACTTC
CASSWEGGREETQYF
>TRBJ2-7|TRBV11-1|.|.
TGTGCCAGCAGCCACCCCGGGGTAGTCAACAAGCAGTACTTC
CASSHPGVVNKQYF
>TRBJ1-2|TRBV3-1/TRBV3-2|TRBD1|.
TGTGCCAGCAGCCCGTCCGGACAGGGGAACTATGGCTACACCTTC
CASSPSGQGNYGYTF
>TRBJ2-1|TRBV5-1|TRBD2|.
TGCGCCAGCAACTTGAGTAGCGGGCTCTACAATGAGCAGTTCTTC
CASNLSSGLYNEQFF
>TRBJ1-3|TRBV19|.|.
TGTGCCAGTAGTATAGTAGCGGCTGGAAACACCATATATTTT
CASSIVAAGNTIYF
>TRBJ1-1|TRBV10-3|.|.
TGTGCCATCAGTGAGAAGTCGTCGGCAGTCGGGACTGAAGCTTTCTTT
CAISEKSSAVGTEAFF
>TRBJ1-2|TRBV11-2|TRBD1|.
TGTGCCAGCAGCAGAGCTGGGACAGGGGGCAGGTTGGACTATGGCTACACCTTC
CASSRAGTGGRLDYGYTF
>TRBJ2-1|TRBV21-1|.|.
TGTGCCAGCAGCAAAGTTAAGCGGGAGCACAATGAGCAGTTCTTC
CASSKVKREHNEQFF
>TRBJ2-5|TRBV27|TRBD2|.
TGTGCCAGCAGTTTCGGGACTAGGGGGCAAGAGACCCAGTACTTC
CASSFGTRGQETQYF
>TRBJ2-7|TRBV15|TRBD1|.
TGTGCCACCAGCAGAGAGTCGACAGGGGGTAGGTACGAGCAGTACTTC
CATSRESTGGRYEQYF
>TRBJ1-4|TRBV5-1|TRBD1|.
TGCGCCAGCAGCGCCGGACAGGGAAGTGAAAAACTGTTTTTT
CASSAGQGSEKLFF
>TRBJ2-7|TRBV6-5|TRBD1|.
TGTGCCAGCAGTTCACCGGGACAGGGGGACTACGAGCAGTACTTC
CASSSPGQGDYEQYF
>TRBJ1-2|TRBV7-8|TRBD1|few
TGTGCCAGCAGCTTAAGGGGACAGTCCTATGGCTACACCTTC
CASSLRGQSYGYTF
>TRBJ1-6|TRBV5-1|.|few
TGCGCCAGCAGCTTCGGCGGGGGAGATTCACCCCTCCACTTT
CASSFGGGDSPLHF
>TRBJ2-7|TRBV7-6|.|.
TGTGCCAGCAGCCCGCGAAGCAGGGGTGGGTCCTACGAGCAGTACTTC
CASSPRSRGGSYEQYF
>TRBJ2-5|TRBV25-1|.|.
TGTGCCAGCAGTGGCAGTGGTACAGGGCGAGAGACCCAGTACTTC
CASSGSGTGRETQYF